Detailed here is one TCR beta chain. TCRdb keeps only in-frame clones here, not all; method: immunoSEQ multiplex PCR. Of around 170,000 clones listed, less than 90% are singletons. Across under 25 US areas, participants ranged in age from roughly 18 to 95 years. The recovered donors of Cohort 3 showed two negative PCRs, clearance, or symptom resolution. The data were taken from a study of blood T cell repertoires in COVID-19. The length of the CDR3 is 14 residues. V was pared by 3 bases and J by 2 bases, with 10 bases between. Germline CDR1 reads KGHSH; CDR2 reads LQKENI. Input material: PBMCs or T cells enriched from blood (not recorded which). The chain uses TRBV18 and TRBJ1-2; D is ambiguous. The TCR sequence derives from a woman aged 50 to 65 who had recovered from COVID-19. The CDR3: CASSPMELNYGYTF. The CDR3 DNA sequence: TGTGCCAGCTCACCGATGGAGTTAAACTATGGCTACACCTTC.